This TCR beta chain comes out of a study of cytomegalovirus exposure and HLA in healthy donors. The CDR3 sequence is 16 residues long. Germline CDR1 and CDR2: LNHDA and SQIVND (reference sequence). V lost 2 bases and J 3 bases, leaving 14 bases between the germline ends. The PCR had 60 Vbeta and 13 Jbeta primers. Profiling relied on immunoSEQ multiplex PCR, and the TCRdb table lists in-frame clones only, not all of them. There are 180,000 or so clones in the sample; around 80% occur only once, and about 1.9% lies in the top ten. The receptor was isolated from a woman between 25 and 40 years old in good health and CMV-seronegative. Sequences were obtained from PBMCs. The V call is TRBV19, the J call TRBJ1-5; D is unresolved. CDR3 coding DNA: TGTGCCAGTAGTATACCCCTTGCACATCACAATCAGCCCCAGCATTTT. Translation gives CASSIPLAHHNQPQHF.